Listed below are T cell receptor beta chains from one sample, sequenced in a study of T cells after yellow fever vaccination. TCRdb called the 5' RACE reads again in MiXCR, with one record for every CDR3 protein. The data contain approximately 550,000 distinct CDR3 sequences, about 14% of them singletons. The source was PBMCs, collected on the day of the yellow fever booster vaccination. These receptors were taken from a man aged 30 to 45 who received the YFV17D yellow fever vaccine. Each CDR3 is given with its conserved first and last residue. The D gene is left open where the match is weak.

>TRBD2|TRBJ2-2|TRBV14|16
CASSRRTSEFTGELFF
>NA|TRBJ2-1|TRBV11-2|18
CASSLEPKDSSSYNEQFF
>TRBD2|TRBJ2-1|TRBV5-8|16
CASSGKSGTSYNEQFF
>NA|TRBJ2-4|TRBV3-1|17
CASSQVTRVGAKNIQYF
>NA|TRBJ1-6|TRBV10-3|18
CAISATLTAGSYNSPLHF
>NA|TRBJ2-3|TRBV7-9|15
CASSFSRGWGDTQYF
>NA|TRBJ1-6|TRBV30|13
CAWTGQSGSPLHF
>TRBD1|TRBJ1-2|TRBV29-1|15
CSVEDVGQGRLGYTF
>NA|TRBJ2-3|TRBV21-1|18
CASSNPCDGTWGTDTQYF
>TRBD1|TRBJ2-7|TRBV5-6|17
CASSPTFSGTGSPEQYF
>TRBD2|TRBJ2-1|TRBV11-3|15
CASSRGLAGGNEQFF
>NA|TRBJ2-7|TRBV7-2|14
CASSSWEAGGEQYF
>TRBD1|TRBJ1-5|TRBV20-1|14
CSARDGTANQPQHF
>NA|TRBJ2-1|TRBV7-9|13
CASSLMGSNEQFF
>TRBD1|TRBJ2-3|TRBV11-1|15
CASKPPGGSTDTQYF
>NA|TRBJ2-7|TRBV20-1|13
CSASWDNLYEQYF
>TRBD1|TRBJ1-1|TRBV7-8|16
CASSLAPGQLNTEAFF
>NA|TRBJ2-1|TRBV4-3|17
CASSQEILEERYNEQFF
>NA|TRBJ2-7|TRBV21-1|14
CASGDRPGSYEQYF
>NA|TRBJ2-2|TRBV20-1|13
CCASKRYTGELFF
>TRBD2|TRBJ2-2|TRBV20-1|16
CSATSGRGVGTGELFF
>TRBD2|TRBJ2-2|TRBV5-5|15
CASSGLGGPAGELFF
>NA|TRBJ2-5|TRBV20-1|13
CSARRTEQETQYF
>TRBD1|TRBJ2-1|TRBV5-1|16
CASRQMTGLNNGEQFF
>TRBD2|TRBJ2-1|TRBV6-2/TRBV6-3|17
CASNPRTSGRTYNEQFF
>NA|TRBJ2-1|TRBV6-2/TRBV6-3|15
CASSRHSTRGNEQFF
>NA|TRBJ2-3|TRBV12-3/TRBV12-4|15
CASSSNFEGTDTQYF
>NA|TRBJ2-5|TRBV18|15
CASSPRQSEQETQYF
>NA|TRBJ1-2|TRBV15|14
CATSRVGTDYGYTF